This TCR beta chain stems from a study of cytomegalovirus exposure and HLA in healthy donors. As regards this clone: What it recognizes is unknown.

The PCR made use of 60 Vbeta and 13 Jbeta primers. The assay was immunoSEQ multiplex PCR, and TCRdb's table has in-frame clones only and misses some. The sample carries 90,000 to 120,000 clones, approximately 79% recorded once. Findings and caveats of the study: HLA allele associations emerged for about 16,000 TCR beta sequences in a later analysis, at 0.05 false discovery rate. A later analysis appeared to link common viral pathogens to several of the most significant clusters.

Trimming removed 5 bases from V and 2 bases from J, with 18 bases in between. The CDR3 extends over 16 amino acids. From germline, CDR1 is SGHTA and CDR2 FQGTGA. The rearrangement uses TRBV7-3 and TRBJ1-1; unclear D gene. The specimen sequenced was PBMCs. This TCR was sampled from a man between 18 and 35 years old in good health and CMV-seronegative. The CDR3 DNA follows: TGTGCCAGCAGCCCGAATGGCAGATCCATCAACACTGAAGCTTTCTTT. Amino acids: CASSPNGRSINTEAFF.